The 25 T cell receptor beta chains listed next were all sequenced from one sample in a study of early stage breast cancer tumors. Some clones are missing from TCRdb's copy, which holds only in-frame ones; the method was immunoSEQ multiplex PCR. The top ten hold about 9.4% of the sample, which has some 30,000 clones, around four fifths seen once. Sequences were obtained from blood. Receptor source: a person aged 50-59 years with breast cancer.

The gene calls are TRBV10-3 and TRBJ1-1, with a possible D match to TRBD1 (6 bases). Germline V gene lookup returns CDR1 ENHRY and CDR2 SYGVKD. V shed 2 bases and J shed 8 bases, with 9 bases lying between them. The CDR3 contains 12 residues. The CDR3 coding sequence is TGTGCCATCAGTGAGGGACAGACAGAAGCTTTCTTT. Amino acids: CAISEGQTEAFF.

This clone appeared once. The rearrangement links TRBV13 to TRBJ1-2; D unclear. The ends were cut back, 0 bases at V and 2 bases at J, with 10 bases in the middle. Germline assignment: CDR1 PRHDT and CDR2 FYEKMQ (reference sequence). The CDR3 sequence is 15 residues long. CDR3 DNA: TGTGCCAGCAGCTTAGGATTTGGGGAAAACTATGGCTACACCTTC. Its translation: CASSLGFGENYGYTF. Combining the CDR3 with reference TRBV13 and TRBJ1-2 gives the whole variable domain AAGVIQSPRHLIKEKRETATLKCYPIPRHDTVYWYQQGPGQDPQFLISFYEKMQSDKGSIPDRFSAQQFSDYHSELNMSSLELGDSALYFCASSLGFGENYGYTFGSGTRLTVV.

The chain couples TRBV5-1 to TRBJ2-7, with D perhaps TRBD1 or TRBD2 (6 bases each). The CDR3 is made up of 15 amino acids. CDR1 is SGHRS and CDR2 is YFSETQ in the germline V gene. The germline V and J ends were trimmed by 0 bases and 1 base, with 11 bases remaining between them. The chain's CDR3 is CASSLGGTPSYEQYF. As DNA, the CDR3 is TGCGCCAGCAGCTTGGGCGGGACACCTTCCTACGAGCAGTACTTC. The full variable domain, rest sourced from reference TRBV5-1 and TRBJ2-7, is KAGVTQTPRYLIKTRGQQVTLSCSPISGHRSVSWYQQTPGQGLQFLFEYFSETQRNKGNFPGRFSGRQFSNSRSEMNVSTLELGDSALYLCASSLGGTPSYEQYFGPGTRLTVT.

The CDR3 protein is CASIGAKVGELFF. The CDR3 DNA is TGTGCCAGCATTGGGGCTAAGGTCGGGGAGCTGTTTTTT. The chain is built from TRBV6-1 and TRBJ2-2, with D perhaps TRBD1 (5 bases). V was trimmed by 7 bases and J by 7 bases, leaving 13 bases between them. The CDR3 spans 13 residues. The germline V gene encodes CDR1 MNHNS and CDR2 SASEGT.

The chain carries TRBV19 and TRBJ2-7, with a weak D call TRBD1 (5 bases). The CDR3 loop spans 13 amino acids. V lost 3 bases, J lost 3 bases, and 9 bases lay in between. CDR1 is LNHDA and CDR2 is SQIVND in the germline V gene (reference sequence). CDR3 amino acids: CASSMAQDYEQYF. In DNA, the CDR3 is TGTGCCAGTAGTATGGCACAGGACTACGAGCAGTACTTC.

V is TRBV18 and J is TRBJ1-5; 9 positions agree with TRBD1. V trimming: 3 bases; J trimming: 7 bases; junction bases outside the gene matches: 7. Germline V CDR1 and CDR2: KGHSH, LQKENI. This CDR3 contains 15 residues. In DNA, the CDR3 is TGTGCCAGCTCACCGGAAGGACAGGGGCGCCAGCCCCAGCATTTT. Translation: CASSPEGQGRQPQHF.

The V gene is TRBV11-1, the J gene TRBJ2-7; D could derive from TRBD1 or TRBD2 (5 bases each). Trimming took off 5 bases at V and 6 bases at J, with 11 bases between the two ends. There are 12 residues in the CDR3. Per germline, CDR1 SGHAT and CDR2 FQDESV (reference sequence). CDR3 in DNA: TGTGCCAGCAGCACCAGTGGGGGCGAGCAGTACTTC. Translation gives CASSTSGGEQYF.

The V and J genes are TRBV7-9 and TRBJ2-3, with D perhaps matching TRBD1 (7 bases). Germline CDR1 reads SEHNR; CDR2 reads FQNEAQ (reference sequence). V shed 5 bases and J shed 3 bases, with 18 bases lying between them. The CDR3 is 16 residues long. CDR3 sequence reads: CASSLVTTGTTDTQYF. The CDR3 region has the DNA TGTGCCAGCAGCCTAGTAACGACAGGGACTACAGATACGCAGTATTTT.

This chain links TRBV5-4 with TRBJ2-5; 14 nucleotides line up with TRBD2. The V gene's germline CDR1 is SGHNT and CDR2 YYREEE (reference sequence). After removal of 0 bases from V and 5 bases from J, the junction contained 0 bases not matched to a gene. This CDR3 spans 15 amino acids. CDR3 amino acids: CASSLGLAGGETQYF. CDR3 nucleotides: TGTGCCAGCAGCTTGGGACTAGCGGGAGGGGAGACCCAGTACTTC.

The chain links TRBV7-9 to TRBJ2-1; the match to TRBD2 covers 8 bases. V shed 5 bases, J shed 10 bases, and the junction held 13 bases outside the gene matches. CDR3 length equals 15 residues. Germline V lookup: CDR1 SEHNR, CDR2 FQNEAQ (reference sequence). The CDR3 sequence: CASSASERGPGEQFF. Written as DNA, the CDR3 is TGTGCCAGCAGCGCCAGTGAGCGGGGGCCGGGGGAGCAGTTCTTC.

This CDR3 reads CASSLVAEGQRGNEQFF. CDR3 nucleotides: TGTGCCAGCAGCCTGGTGGCCGAGGGCCAGAGGGGCAATGAGCAGTTCTTC. The chain couples TRBV7-6 to TRBJ2-1, with D perhaps matching TRBD1 or TRBD2 (5 bases each). The length of the CDR3 is 17 residues. V lost 5 bases, J lost 6 bases, and 23 bases lay in between. Germline V gene sequence: CDR1 SGHVS, CDR2 FNYEAQ.

The genes are TRBV15 and TRBJ2-1; the match to TRBD1 covers 10 bases. V trimming: 0 bases; J trimming: 5 bases; junction bases outside the gene matches: 1. The length of the CDR3 is 15 residues. Germline V gene data show CDR1 as LNHNV and CDR2 as YYDKDF (reference sequence). CDR3 DNA sequence: TGTGCCACCAGCAGAGATGGGACAGGGGACAATGAGCAGTTCTTC. As protein: CATSRDGTGDNEQFF.

V and J are TRBV14 and TRBJ1-6; D may be TRBD1 (5 bases). Trimming shortened V by 1 base and J by 7 bases, and 11 bases separated the two germline ends. CDR3 length equals 15 residues. Germline lookup yields CDR1 SGHDN and CDR2 FVKESK. In nucleotides, the CDR3 is TGTGCCAGCAGCCAAGCAGGACAATACAATTCACCCCTCCACTTT. This gives the protein CASSQAGQYNSPLHF.

The chain carries TRBV10-2 and TRBJ2-3; D gene ambiguous. Trimming cost V 6 bases and J 6 bases, with 16 bases left between them. This CDR3 contains 14 residues. Looked up from germline, CDR1 is WSHSY and CDR2 is SAAADI. The CDR3, as DNA: TGCGCCAGCAGCAACAATGCGGAGTCTGATACGCAGTATTTT. It yields the protein CASSNNAESDTQYF.

The V call is TRBV6-6, the J call TRBJ2-5; D remains ambiguous. This CDR3 has 13 residues. V lost 4 bases and J 2 bases, leaving 8 bases between the germline ends. CDR1 MNHNY and CDR2 SVGAGI come from the germline V gene (reference sequence). This CDR3 reads CASSSYLQETQYF. The CDR3 nucleotides are TGTGCCAGCAGTTCGTACTTACAAGAGACCCAGTACTTC.

V gene TRBV9 combines with J gene TRBJ2-5; D might be TRBD2 (6 bases). In germline, CDR1 is SGDLS, CDR2 YYNGEE. V was pared by 0 bases and J by 3 bases, with 18 bases between. The CDR3 extends over 17 amino acids. CDR3 sequence: CASSVDPPGGVEETQYF. As DNA, the CDR3 is TGTGCCAGCAGCGTAGACCCCCCCGGGGGAGTGGAAGAGACCCAGTACTTC.

This chain links TRBV28 with TRBJ2-7; TRBD1 or TRBD2 may be the D gene (5 bases each). CDR1 is MDHEN and CDR2 is SYDVKM in the germline V gene. Between the trimmed V and J ends, which lost 6 bases and 9 bases, there was a span of 15 bases. This CDR3 spans 12 amino acids. DNA of the CDR3: TGTGCCAGCAGAACGGGACCCCTAGGGCAGTACTTC. It codes for CASRTGPLGQYF.

The chain couples TRBV5-4 to TRBJ2-2; 9 nucleotides match TRBD2. CDR3 size: 18 residues. Germline lookup yields CDR1 SGHNT and CDR2 YYREEE (reference sequence). With 4 bases clipped from V and 4 bases from J, the junction kept 14 bases outside the gene matches. CDR3 sequence: CASSGGLANLRGTGELFF. CDR3 DNA sequence: TGTGCCAGCAGCGGGGGACTAGCAAATCTGCGAGGCACCGGGGAGCTGTTTTTT.

The rearrangement links TRBV5-1 to TRBJ1-2; no firm D call. The V gene lost 2 bases and the J gene lost 4 bases, with 12 bases spanning the gap. The CDR3 length is 14 residues. Germline V CDR1 and CDR2: SGHRS, YFSETQ. CDR3 loop: CASSFGREFYGYTF. The DNA for the CDR3 is TGCGCCAGCAGCTTTGGGAGAGAGTTCTATGGCTACACCTTC.

J is TRBJ2-2 and V is TRBV12-5; 10 nucleotides align to TRBD2. V gave up 1 base and J gave up 7 bases; unmatched junction bases: 3. This CDR3 has 15 residues. CDR1 and CDR2 from the germline V gene are LGHNT and FRNRAP. The DNA of the CDR3 is TGTGCTAGTGGTTTGGGGACTAGCGGAATCGGGGAGCTGTTTTTT. It specifies CASGLGTSGIGELFF.

V usage is TRBV6-4 and J usage is TRBJ2-1; tentatively, D is TRBD1 or TRBD2 (5 bases each). The CDR3 has 13 amino acids. CDR1 and CDR2 from the germline V gene are MRHNA and SNTAGT. Trimming left V 3 bases short and J 9 bases short, with 12 bases between. The CDR3: CASSDSRGSEQFF. In DNA form, the CDR3 reads TGTGCCAGCAGTGATAGCCGGGGCTCTGAGCAGTTCTTC.

This chain links TRBV5-4 with TRBJ1-2; perhaps TRBD1 as D (5 bases). The CDR3 has 15 residues. Germline lookup yields CDR1 SGHNT and CDR2 YYREEE (reference sequence). The V gene lost 0 bases and the J gene lost 1 base, with 10 bases spanning the gap. DNA of the CDR3: TGTGCCAGCAGCTTGGGGGGCAGGGATAACTATGGCTACACCTTC. Its protein product is CASSLGGRDNYGYTF.

This clone was seen once. The chain combines TRBV7-8 with TRBJ1-3; 10 positions agree with TRBD1. Germline V gives CDR1 SGHVS, CDR2 FQNEAQ. J was trimmed by 6 bases and V by 5 bases; bases with no gene match: 4. This CDR3 is built from 14 residues. CDR3: CASSPRQGANTIYF. DNA for the CDR3: TGTGCCAGCAGCCCCAGACAGGGGGCAAACACCATATATTTT.

This chain links TRBV6-4 with TRBJ2-2; 15 bases match TRBD2. Trimming took 6 bases from V and 5 from J; bases not matched to a gene: 1. From germline, CDR1 is MRHNA and CDR2 SNTAGT. The CDR3 runs 15 residues. CDR3 sequence: CASRGLAGGTGELFF. The CDR3 region has the DNA TGTGCCAGCAGGGGACTAGCGGGAGGTACCGGGGAGCTGTTTTTT.

The chain is built from TRBV25-1 and TRBJ2-2, with TRBD2 matching 9 bases. This CDR3 has 16 residues. Trimming removed 4 bases from V and 1 base from J; junction bases left unmatched: 4. In germline, CDR1 is MGHDK, CDR2 SYGVNS. In nucleotides, the CDR3 is TGTGCCAGCAGTGTTCGACTAGCGGAGAACACCGGGGAGCTGTTTTTT. It is translated as CASSVRLAENTGELFF.